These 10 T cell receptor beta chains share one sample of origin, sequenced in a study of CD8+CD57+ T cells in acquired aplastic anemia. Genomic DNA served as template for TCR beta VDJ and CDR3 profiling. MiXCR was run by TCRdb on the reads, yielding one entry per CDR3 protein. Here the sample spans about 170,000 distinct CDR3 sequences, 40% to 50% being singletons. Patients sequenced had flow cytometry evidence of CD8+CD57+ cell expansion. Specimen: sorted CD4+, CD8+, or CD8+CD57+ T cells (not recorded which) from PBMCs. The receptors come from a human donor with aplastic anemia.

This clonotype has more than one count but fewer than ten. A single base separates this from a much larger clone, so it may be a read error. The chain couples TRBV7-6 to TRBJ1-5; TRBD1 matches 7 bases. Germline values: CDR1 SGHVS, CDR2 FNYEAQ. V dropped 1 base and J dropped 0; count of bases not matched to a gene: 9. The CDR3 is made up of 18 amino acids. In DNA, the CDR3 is TGTGCCAGCAGCTTAGGGGGTTGGACAGGAGCTAGCAATCAGCCCCAGCATTTT. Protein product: CASSLGGWTGASNQPQHF.

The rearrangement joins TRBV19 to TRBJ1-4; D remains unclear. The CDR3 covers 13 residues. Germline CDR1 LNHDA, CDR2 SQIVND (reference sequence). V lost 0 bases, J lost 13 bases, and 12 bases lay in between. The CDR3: CASSIEGSSGLFF. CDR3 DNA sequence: TGTGCCAGTAGTATAGAGGGATCGTCAGGACTGTTTTTT. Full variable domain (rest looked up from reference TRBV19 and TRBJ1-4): DGGITQSPKYLFRKEGQNVTLSCEQNLNHDAMYWYRQDPGQGLRLIYYSQIVNDFQKGDIAEGYSVSREKKESFPLTVTSAQKNPTAFYLCASSIEGSSGLFFGSGTQLSVL.

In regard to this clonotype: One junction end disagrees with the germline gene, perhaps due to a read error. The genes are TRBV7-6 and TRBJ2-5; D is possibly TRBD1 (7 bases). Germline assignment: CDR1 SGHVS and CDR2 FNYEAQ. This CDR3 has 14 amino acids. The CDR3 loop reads CTSSLGGGQETQHF. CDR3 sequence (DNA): TGTACCAGCAGCTTAGGAGGGGGCCAGGAGACCCAGCACTTC.

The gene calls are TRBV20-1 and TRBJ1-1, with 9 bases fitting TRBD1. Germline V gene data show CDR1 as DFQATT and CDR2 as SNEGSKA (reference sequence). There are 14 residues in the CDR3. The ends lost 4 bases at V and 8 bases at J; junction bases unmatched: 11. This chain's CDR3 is CSAINSGQGMEAFF. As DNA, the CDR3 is TGCAGTGCTATTAATTCGGGACAGGGAATGGAAGCTTTCTTT.

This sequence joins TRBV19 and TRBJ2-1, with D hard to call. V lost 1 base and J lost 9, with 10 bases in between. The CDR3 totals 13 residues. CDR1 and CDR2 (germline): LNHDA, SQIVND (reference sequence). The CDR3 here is CASSIGARLEQFF. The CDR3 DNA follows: TGTGCCAGTAGTATAGGGGCCCGCCTTGAGCAGTTCTTC.

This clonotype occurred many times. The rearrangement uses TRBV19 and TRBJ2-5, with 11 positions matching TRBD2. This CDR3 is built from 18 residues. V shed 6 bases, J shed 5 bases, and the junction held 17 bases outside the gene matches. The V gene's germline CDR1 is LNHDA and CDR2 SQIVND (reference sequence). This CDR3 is CASSSRVTSGVRGETQYF. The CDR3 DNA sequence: TGTGCCAGTAGCTCAAGGGTGACTAGCGGGGTACGTGGGGAGACCCAGTACTTC.

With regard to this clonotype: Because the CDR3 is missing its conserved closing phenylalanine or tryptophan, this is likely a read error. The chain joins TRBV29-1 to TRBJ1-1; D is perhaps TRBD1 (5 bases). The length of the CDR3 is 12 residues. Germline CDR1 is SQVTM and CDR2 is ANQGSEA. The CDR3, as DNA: TGCAGCGTTGCCCCCACGGGGACTGTAGCTTTCCTT. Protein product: CSVAPTGTVAFL.

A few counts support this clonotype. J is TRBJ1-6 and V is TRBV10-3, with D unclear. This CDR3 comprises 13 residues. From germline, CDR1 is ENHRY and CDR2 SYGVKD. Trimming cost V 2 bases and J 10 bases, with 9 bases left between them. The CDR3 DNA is TGTGCCATCAGTGAGATCGAGGGCTCACCCCTCCACTTT. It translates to CAISEIEGSPLHF.

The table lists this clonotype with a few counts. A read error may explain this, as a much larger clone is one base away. Written as DNA, the CDR3 is TGTGCCAGCAGCTTCTTAGCGGGGTACCAAGGGACCCAGTACTTC. This encodes CASSFLAGYQGTQYF. The chain couples TRBV7-8 to TRBJ2-5, with 8 bases matching TRBD2. The germline gives CDR1 SGHVS, CDR2 FQNEAQ. The CDR3 runs to 15 residues.

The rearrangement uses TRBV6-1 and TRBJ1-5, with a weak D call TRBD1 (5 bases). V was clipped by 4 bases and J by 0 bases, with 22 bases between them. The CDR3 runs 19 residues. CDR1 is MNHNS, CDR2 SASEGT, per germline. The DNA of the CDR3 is TGTGCCAGCAGTGTGGCAGGGCGGGGTTGGCAACCTAGCAATCAGCCCCAGCATTTT. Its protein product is CASSVAGRGWQPSNQPQHF.